This TCR beta chain originates from a study of blood T cell repertoires in COVID-19. In the study overall: COVID-19 samples from acute and convalescent phases originated in the United States, Italy and Spain.

As originally analysed: Counts of nucleated cells, estimated from reference gene primer amplification, were obtained. TCRdb's table, derived via immunoSEQ multiplex PCR, lists solely in-frame clones and lacks some. V and J calls and clone size are copied from that table; D and trimming were computed from the DNA. The sample shows 270,000 or so clones, more than 80% of them seen only once. As regards this clone: The sample contains more than one DNA sequence encoding this CDR3.

This CDR3 contains 12 residues. Trimming shortened V by 7 bases and J by 0 bases, and 7 bases separated the two germline ends. The V gene's germline CDR1 is MDHEN and CDR2 SYDVKM. Participants, roughly 18 to 100 years old, spanned fewer than 25 US areas. Participant-reported clinical history was the basis for cohort assignment. This sequence was found in a woman aged 25 to 39 with acute COVID-19. J is TRBJ2-7 and V is TRBV28, with D uncertain. The sample consisted of PBMCs or T cells enriched from blood (not recorded which). The CDR3 sequence: CASNLRSYEQYF. CDR3 bases: TGTGCCAGCAACCTGCGCTCCTACGAGCAGTACTTC. Looking up the rest from reference TRBV28 and TRBJ2-7 gives the full variable domain: DVKVTQSSRYLVKRTGEKVFLECVQDMDHENMFWYRQDPGLGLRLIYFSYDVKMKEKGDIPEGYSVSREKKERFSLILESASTNQTSMYLCASNLRSYEQYFGPGTRLTVT.